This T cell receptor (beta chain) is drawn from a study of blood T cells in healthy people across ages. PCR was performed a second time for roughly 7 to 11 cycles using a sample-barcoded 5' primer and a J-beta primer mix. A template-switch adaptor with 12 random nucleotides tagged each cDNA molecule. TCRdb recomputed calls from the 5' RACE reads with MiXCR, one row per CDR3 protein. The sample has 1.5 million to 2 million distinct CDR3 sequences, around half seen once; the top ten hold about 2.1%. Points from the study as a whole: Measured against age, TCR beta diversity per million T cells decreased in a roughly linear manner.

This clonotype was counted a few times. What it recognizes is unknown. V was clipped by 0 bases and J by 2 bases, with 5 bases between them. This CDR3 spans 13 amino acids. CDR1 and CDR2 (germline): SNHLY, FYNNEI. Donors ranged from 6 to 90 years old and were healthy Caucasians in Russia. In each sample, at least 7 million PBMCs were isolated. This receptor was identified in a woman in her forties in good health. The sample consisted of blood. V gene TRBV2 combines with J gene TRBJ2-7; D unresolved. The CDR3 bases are TGTGCCAGCAGTGAAGCCCCCCCCTACGAGCAGTACTTC. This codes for CASSEAPPYEQYF.